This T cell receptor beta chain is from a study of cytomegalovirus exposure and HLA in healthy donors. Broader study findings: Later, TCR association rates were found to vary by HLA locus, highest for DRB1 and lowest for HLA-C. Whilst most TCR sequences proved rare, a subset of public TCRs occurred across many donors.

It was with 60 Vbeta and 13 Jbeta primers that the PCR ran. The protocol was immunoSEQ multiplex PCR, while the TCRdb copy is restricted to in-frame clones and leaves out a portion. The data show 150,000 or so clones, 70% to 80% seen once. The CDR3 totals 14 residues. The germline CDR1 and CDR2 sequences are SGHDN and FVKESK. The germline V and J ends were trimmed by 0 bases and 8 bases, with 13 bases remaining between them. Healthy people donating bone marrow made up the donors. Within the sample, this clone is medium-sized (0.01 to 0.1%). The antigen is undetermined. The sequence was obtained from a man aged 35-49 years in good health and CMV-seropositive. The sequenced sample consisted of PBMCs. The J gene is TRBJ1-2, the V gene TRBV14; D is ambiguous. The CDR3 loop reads CASSQDRRVGGYTF. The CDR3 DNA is TGTGCCAGCAGCCAAGACAGGAGGGTAGGAGGCTACACCTTC.